Below are 31 T cell receptor beta chains sequenced from a single sample in a study of T cells after yellow fever vaccination. One entry per CDR3 protein results from TCRdb running MiXCR on the 5' RACE reads. The data contain a few hundred thousand distinct CDR3 sequences, roughly 4.8% of them singletons. The source was CD4+ T cells sorted from PBMCs, collected on the day of the yellow fever booster vaccination. All receptors derive from a man aged 18 to 30 who received the YFV17D yellow fever vaccine.

This clonotype was counted many times. The genes are TRBV7-8 and TRBJ2-3; D unresolved. The CDR3 sequence is 14 residues long. Germline V CDR1 and CDR2: SGHVS, FQNEAQ. V lost 0 bases to trimming and J lost 7 bases, with 11 bases between them. The CDR3 coding sequence is TGTGCCAGCAGCTTAGCGCTTGTCCCCTATACGCAGTATTTT. Translated: CASSLALVPYTQYF. The full variable domain, its missing parts supplied by reference TRBV7-8 and TRBJ2-3, is GAGVSQSPRYKVAKRGQDVALRCDPISGHVSLFWYQQALGQGPEFLTYFQNEAQLDKSGLPSDRFFAERPEGSVSTLKIQRTQQEDSAVYLCASSLALVPYTQYFGPGTRLTVL.

This clonotype was recorded at least ten times. In nucleotides, the CDR3 is TGCGCCAGCAGCCTAGATAGGACACCATACCACATCTCCACCTTGAACACTGAAGCTTTCTTT. This codes for CASSLDRTPYHISTLNTEAFF. The V and J genes are TRBV5-1 and TRBJ1-1; TRBD1 is a possible D gene (5 bases). The CDR3 is made up of 21 amino acids. Germline V gives CDR1 SGHRS, CDR2 YFSETQ. Trimming took 4 bases from V and 0 from J, leaving 31 bases between them. The whole variable domain, filled in from reference TRBV5-1 and TRBJ1-1, reads KAGVTQTPRYLIKTRGQQVTLSCSPISGHRSVSWYQQTPGQGLQFLFEYFSETQRNKGNFPGRFSGRQFSNSRSEMNVSTLELGDSALYLCASSLDRTPYHISTLNTEAFFGQGTRLTVV.

This clonotype was detected only a few times. CDR3 nucleotide sequence: TGCAGCGTTGTCCCCCGGTGGGAGAATAACTATGGCTACACCTTC. It codes for CSVVPRWENNYGYTF. J is TRBJ1-2 and V is TRBV29-1; D not resolved. The CDR3 spans 15 residues. CDR1 is SQVTM, CDR2 ANQGSEA, per germline. With 4 bases removed from V and 1 base from J, the gap between germline ends came to 16 bases. Variable domain in full (rest from reference TRBV29-1 and TRBJ1-2): SAVISQKPSRDICQRGTSLTIQCQVDSQVTMMFWYRQQPGQSLTLIATANQGSEATYESGFVIDKFPISRPNLTFSTLTVSNMSPEDSSIYLCSVVPRWENNYGYTFGSGTRLTVV.

This clonotype showed up just a few times. This sequence joins TRBV7-2 and TRBJ2-7; D is possibly TRBD1 (5 bases). This CDR3 is 14 amino acids long. Germline V gene data show CDR1 as SGHTA and CDR2 as FQGNSA. Trimming shortened V by 0 bases and J by 4 bases, and 10 bases separated the two germline ends. The CDR3 region has the DNA TGTGCCAGCAGCTTAGCCGCAGGGCGGTACGAGCAGTACTTC. This gives the protein CASSLAAGRYEQYF.

This clonotype has more than one count but fewer than ten. The chain recombines TRBV19 with TRBJ1-2, with D hard to call. Germline assignment: CDR1 LNHDA and CDR2 SQIVND (reference sequence). There are 12 residues in the CDR3. Between the trimmed V and J ends, which lost 3 bases and 8 bases, there was a span of 10 bases. The chain's CDR3 is CASSIRRGGYTF. The CDR3 bases are TGTGCCAGTAGTATCCGAAGAGGGGGCTACACCTTC. Variable domain in full (rest from reference TRBV19 and TRBJ1-2): DGGITQSPKYLFRKEGQNVTLSCEQNLNHDAMYWYRQDPGQGLRLIYYSQIVNDFQKGDIAEGYSVSREKKESFPLTVTSAQKNPTAFYLCASSIRRGGYTFGSGTRLTVV.

The V gene is TRBV5-1, the J gene TRBJ2-3; 9 bases are a match to TRBD1. V trimming: 3 bases; J trimming: 1 base; junction bases outside the gene matches: 3. This CDR3 is built from 15 residues. Per germline, CDR1 SGHRS and CDR2 YFSETQ. CDR3 amino acids: CASSYRGRGTDTQYF. Here the CDR3 DNA reads TGCGCCAGCAGCTACAGGGGGCGCGGCACAGATACGCAGTATTTT.

The chain employs TRBV28 and TRBJ1-1; maybe TRBD1 (5 bases). This CDR3 is built from 16 residues. CDR1 is MDHEN and CDR2 is SYDVKM in the germline V gene. V was shortened by 6 bases and J by 0 bases, with 17 bases between the two germline ends. The CDR3: CASRTPKPTVNTEAFF. CDR3 coding DNA: TGTGCCAGCAGGACACCGAAACCGACAGTGAACACTGAAGCTTTCTTT.

The chain links TRBV14 to TRBJ2-1; D is perhaps TRBD1 or TRBD2 (5 bases each). The CDR3 contains 13 residues. Trimming removed 0 bases from V and 13 bases from J, with 13 bases in between. Germline V lookup: CDR1 SGHDN, CDR2 FVKESK. CDR3 coding DNA: TGTGCCAGCAGCCAAGACCTGGCTGGGGGACAGTTCTTC. Its protein is CASSQDLAGGQFF.

With regard to this clonotype: One end of the junction does not line up with germline, which may come from a read error. This rearrangement joins TRBV7-7 to TRBJ2-3; D remains ambiguous. The CDR3 consists of 13 residues. Germline V lookup: CDR1 SSHAT, CDR2 FNYEAQ (reference sequence). The CDR3 coding sequence is TGTGCTAGCAGCTCCAGGCACACAGATACGCAGTATTTT. It specifies CASSSRHTDTQYF.

The chain joins TRBV5-1 to TRBJ1-4; 8 bases are a match to TRBD1. The CDR3 runs 16 residues. Losses at the gene ends were 3 bases for V and 5 bases for J; bases not matched to a gene: 9. Germline loops: CDR1 SGHRS, CDR2 YFSETQ. CDR3 nucleotide sequence: TGCGCCAGCAGCTCTAACGGACAGGGCCCGAATGAAAAACTGTTTTTT. As protein: CASSSNGQGPNEKLFF.

This clonotype was found a few times. The J gene is TRBJ2-5, the V gene TRBV9; 12 bases line up with TRBD2. The V gene's germline CDR1 is SGDLS and CDR2 YYNGEE. Trimming removed 3 bases from V and 4 bases from J; junction bases left unmatched: 7. The CDR3 has 16 amino acids. The CDR3 coding sequence is TGTGCCAGCAGCGCTTCTAGCGGGGGGGCCGGAGAGACCCAGTACTTC. Its protein is CASSASSGGAGETQYF. Full variable domain (rest looked up from reference TRBV9 and TRBJ2-5): DSGVTQTPKHLITATGQRVTLRCSPRSGDLSVYWYQQSLDQGLQFLIQYYNGEERAKGNILERFSAQQFPDLHSELNLSSLELGDSALYFCASSASSGGAGETQYFGPGTRLLVL.

This clonotype was counted at least ten times. The J gene is TRBJ1-2, the V gene TRBV5-6; D may be TRBD1 (5 bases). The CDR3 is made up of 15 amino acids. Germline assignment: CDR1 SGHDT and CDR2 YYEEEE. Trimming cost V 4 bases and J 4 bases, with 17 bases left between them. CDR3 DNA: TGTGCCAGCAGCCCCCGGCGCGGGGGATCCTATGGCTACACCTTC. Translated, it gives CASSPRRGGSYGYTF.

This clonotype was detected only a few times. V gene TRBV5-1 combines with J gene TRBJ2-6, with D uncertain. Between the trimmed V and J ends, which lost 7 bases and 4 bases, there was a span of 15 bases. Germline-derived CDR1 and CDR2 are SGHRS and YFSETQ. CDR3 length: 15 amino acids. The CDR3 sequence is CASHGFLLGANVLTF. CDR3 coding DNA: TGCGCCAGCCATGGATTTTTGTTGGGGGCCAACGTCCTGACTTTC.

This clonotype showed up just a few times. The J gene is TRBJ1-5, the V gene TRBV25-1; no reliable D call. The CDR3 runs to 15 residues. In germline, CDR1 is MGHDK, CDR2 SYGVNS. With 8 bases removed from V and 0 bases from J, the gap between germline ends came to 14 bases. Here the CDR3 reads CASSNGGVSNQPQHF. In DNA, the CDR3 is TGTGCCAGCTCCAATGGTGGGGTTAGCAATCAGCCCCAGCATTTT. Variable domain in full (rest from reference TRBV25-1 and TRBJ1-5): EADIYQTPRYLVIGTGKKITLECSQTMGHDKMYWYQQDPGMELHLIHYSYGVNSTEKGDLSSESTVSRIRTEHFPLTLESARPSHTSQYLCASSNGGVSNQPQHFGDGTRLSIL.

The gene calls are TRBV30 and TRBJ1-5, with D possibly being TRBD1 (6 bases). The CDR3 extends over 14 amino acids. Trimming removed 2 bases at V and 4 bases at J, with 12 bases between. The germline V gene encodes CDR1 GTSNPN and CDR2 SVGIG (reference sequence). This CDR3 reads CAWSSGQPNQPQHF. The CDR3 coding sequence is TGTGCCTGGAGTTCGGGACAACCAAATCAGCCCCAGCATTTT. The whole variable domain, remainder taken from reference TRBV30 and TRBJ1-5, is SQTIHQWPATLVQPVGSPLSLECTVEGTSNPNLYWYRQAAGRGLQLLFYSVGIGQISSEVPQNLSASRPQDRQFILSSKKLLLSDSGFYLCAWSSGQPNQPQHFGDGTRLSIL.

The V gene is TRBV10-3, the J gene TRBJ1-5; 7 bases are a match to TRBD1. Germline V gives CDR1 ENHRY, CDR2 SYGVKD. The V and J ends lost 2 bases and 1 base, in that order; junction bases with no gene match: 5. This CDR3 region has 16 residues. CDR3 nucleotide sequence: TGTGCCATCAGTGAGCAACCAGGGGGAAGCAATCAGCCCCAGCATTTT. Its protein product is CAISEQPGGSNQPQHF.

For the CDR3, the DNA is TGTGCCAGCAGTTACCCACGGGGGACCGAGAATGGCGGTGGCTACACCTTC. This sequence encodes CASSYPRGTENGGGYTF. The chain employs TRBV6-6 and TRBJ1-2, with a possible D match to TRBD1 (5 bases). The germline V gene encodes CDR1 MNHNY and CDR2 SVGAGI (reference sequence). The V end was cut by 2 bases, the J end by 7 bases, with 23 bases between. The CDR3 totals 17 residues.

This clonotype was seen only a few times. The chain links TRBV20-1 to TRBJ2-7, with a tentative D call TRBD2 (5 bases). V was cut by 5 bases and J by 3 bases, with 11 bases left in between. Per the germline V gene, CDR1 is DFQATT and CDR2 is SNEGSKA (reference sequence). This CDR3 contains 12 residues. CDR3: CSADRDDYEQYF. Written as DNA, the CDR3 is TGCAGTGCTGACCGGGATGACTACGAGCAGTACTTC.

The chain links TRBV5-4 to TRBJ2-7, with 8 bases lining up with TRBD2. Germline V CDR1 and CDR2: SGHNT, YYREEE (reference sequence). The CDR3 totals 16 residues. V was pared by 4 bases and J by 5 bases, with 14 bases of the junction left unmatched. The CDR3 bases are TGTGCCAGCAGCCCTCTAATGGACGGGGGGGTGGACGAGCAGTACTTC. This codes for CASSPLMDGGVDEQYF.

J is TRBJ2-5 and V is TRBV5-6; D gene ambiguous. The CDR3 loop spans 14 amino acids. From germline, CDR1 is SGHDT and CDR2 YYEEEE. Trimming stripped 4 bases from V and 0 bases from J, with 10 bases between. The CDR3 loop reads CASSLIRDQETQYF. The DNA for the CDR3 is TGTGCCAGCAGCCTTATCCGGGACCAAGAGACCCAGTACTTC.

The chain combines TRBV9 with TRBJ2-1, with 7 nucleotides matching TRBD2. The V and J ends lost 2 bases and 6 bases, in that order; junction bases with no gene match: 8. Germline V gene data show CDR1 as SGDLS and CDR2 as YYNGEE. The CDR3 has 15 residues. CDR3 in amino acids: CASSVGGGVGNEQFF. DNA of the CDR3: TGTGCCAGCAGCGTCGGTGGGGGGGTTGGCAATGAGCAGTTCTTC.

The CDR3 here is CASSPEGNQPQHF. In DNA form, the CDR3 reads TGTGCCAGCTCACCGGAGGGCAATCAGCCCCAGCATTTT. The rearrangement uses TRBV18 and TRBJ1-5, with D unclear. Trimming removed 3 bases from V and 2 bases from J, with 5 bases in between. The CDR3 totals 13 residues. Germline V gene lookup returns CDR1 KGHSH and CDR2 LQKENI.

The chain links TRBV6-2 or TRBV6-3 to TRBJ2-3; D gene unclear. The CDR3 spans 11 residues. Trimming cost V 8 bases and J 7 bases, with 10 bases left between them. Germline lookup yields CDR1 MNHEY and CDR2 SVGEGT. Written as DNA, the CDR3 is TGTGCCAGCTCCCTCGGACATACGCAGTATTTT. It translates to CASSLGHTQYF.

A few counts support this clonotype. The CDR3 DNA reads TGTGCCAGCAGCCAAAACAGTCGAGCGGACACCATATATTTT. Residues: CASSQNSRADTIYF. The chain is built from TRBV4-2 and TRBJ1-3; the D is unclear. There are 14 residues in the CDR3. CDR1 and CDR2 (germline): LGHNA, YNFKEQ. Trimming took 2 bases from V and 8 from J, leaving 13 bases between them.

There are many counts of this clonotype. The V gene is TRBV4-1, the J gene TRBJ1-3; a weak D match, TRBD1 (6 bases). The CDR3 has 17 residues. Between the trimmed V and J ends, which lost 0 bases and 0 bases, there was a span of 12 bases. Per germline, CDR1 MGHRA and CDR2 YSYEKL. Here the CDR3 reads CASSQDSQDSSGNTIYF. The CDR3 DNA follows: TGCGCCAGCAGCCAAGATTCACAGGACAGCTCTGGAAACACCATATATTTT.

The rearrangement joins TRBV6-5 to TRBJ2-3; 10 bases agree with TRBD1. After removal of 0 bases from V and 3 bases from J, the junction contained 15 bases not matched to a gene. The germline V gene encodes CDR1 MNHEY and CDR2 SVGAGI. The CDR3 has 20 residues. CDR3 protein: CASSYSPVYLGTGVTDTQYF. The CDR3 region has the DNA TGTGCCAGCAGTTACTCGCCGGTCTACTTAGGGACAGGGGTGACAGATACGCAGTATTTT.

This clonotype was counted between two and nine times. The chain recombines TRBV3-1 with TRBJ2-3, with TRBD2 matching 11 bases. V dropped 2 bases and J dropped 2; count of bases not matched to a gene: 9. The V gene's germline CDR1 is LGHDT and CDR2 YNNKEL (reference sequence). The CDR3 is made up of 18 amino acids. The CDR3, as DNA: TGTGCCAGCAGCCAAAGTCTCCTTAGCGGGGGGGCCACAGATACGCAGTATTTT. It translates to CASSQSLLSGGATDTQYF.

The chain links TRBV19 to TRBJ2-5, with 13 bases fitting TRBD2. Trimming at V came to 10 bases and at J to 1 base, leaving 6 bases not matched to a gene. Per the germline V gene, CDR1 is LNHDA and CDR2 is SQIVND (reference sequence). The length of the CDR3 is 15 residues. The chain's CDR3 is CATLRTSGGQETQYF. The DNA for the CDR3 is TGTGCCACTTTGAGGACTAGCGGGGGCCAAGAGACCCAGTACTTC.

This clonotype was seen more than once but under ten times. The chain carries TRBV20-1 and TRBJ1-1; 7 nucleotides agree with TRBD1. Germline lookup yields CDR1 DFQATT and CDR2 SNEGSKA (reference sequence). J gave up 4 bases and V 3 bases, and 11 bases lay outside the gene matches. This CDR3 is 15 amino acids long. The CDR3 DNA reads as TGCAGTGCTAGGACAGGGCGGGTAGTCGCCACTGAAGCTTTCTTT. It codes for CSARTGRVVATEAFF.

This clonotype was found many times. The V call is TRBV10-3, the J call TRBJ2-7, with TRBD2 matching 10 bases. The germline CDR1 and CDR2 sequences are ENHRY and SYGVKD. The length of the CDR3 is 15 residues. Unmatched junction bases numbered 2, after V lost 0 bases and J lost 3 bases. CDR3 coding DNA: TGTGCCATCAGTGAGTCGACTAGCGGGTTCTACGAGCAGTACTTC. The encoded protein is CAISESTSGFYEQYF.

This clonotype was counted only a few times. The gene calls are TRBV5-1 and TRBJ2-1; D not certain. The CDR3 totals 15 residues. Trimming stripped 0 bases from V and 0 bases from J, with 7 bases between. Germline V gene lookup returns CDR1 SGHRS and CDR2 YFSETQ. CDR3 sequence (DNA): TGCGCCAGCAGCTTGGGGGGTTTCTCCTACAATGAGCAGTTCTTC. It is translated as CASSLGGFSYNEQFF.